These 2 T cell receptor beta chains came from one sample sequenced in a study of blood T cell repertoires in COVID-19. Here immunoSEQ multiplex PCR was the method, and the copy in TCRdb shows in-frame clones only, minus some. The top ten clones hold nearly 6.5% of a sample with 81,000 or so clones, roughly 92% of them seen once. Sequencing was done on a sample of peripheral blood. Receptors originate from a woman in her fifties or sixties with active COVID-19.

The V gene is TRBV6-5, the J gene TRBJ2-5; D is perhaps TRBD2 (6 bases). Germline CDR1 is MNHEY and CDR2 is SVGAGI. V lost 6 bases, J lost 5 bases, and 16 bases lay in between. This CDR3 has 14 amino acids. The CDR3 DNA reads as TGTGCCAGCAGGACCCCCGGAGGGGCGGAGACCCAGTACTTC. Amino acid sequence: CASRTPGGAETQYF.

V is TRBV25-1 and J is TRBJ2-1; 10 bases are shared with TRBD2. V trimming: 5 bases; J trimming: 9 bases; junction bases outside the gene matches: 10. In germline, CDR1 is MGHDK, CDR2 SYGVNS. The length of the CDR3 is 15 residues. CDR3 coding DNA: TGTGCCAGCAGTTCTAGCACGGGACTAGCGTTTGAGCAGTTCTTC. Translated, it gives CASSSSTGLAFEQFF. Variable domain in full (rest from reference TRBV25-1 and TRBJ2-1): EADIYQTPRYLVIGTGKKITLECSQTMGHDKMYWYQQDPGMELHLIHYSYGVNSTEKGDLSSESTVSRIRTEHFPLTLESARPSHTSQYLCASSSSTGLAFEQFFGPGTRLTVL.